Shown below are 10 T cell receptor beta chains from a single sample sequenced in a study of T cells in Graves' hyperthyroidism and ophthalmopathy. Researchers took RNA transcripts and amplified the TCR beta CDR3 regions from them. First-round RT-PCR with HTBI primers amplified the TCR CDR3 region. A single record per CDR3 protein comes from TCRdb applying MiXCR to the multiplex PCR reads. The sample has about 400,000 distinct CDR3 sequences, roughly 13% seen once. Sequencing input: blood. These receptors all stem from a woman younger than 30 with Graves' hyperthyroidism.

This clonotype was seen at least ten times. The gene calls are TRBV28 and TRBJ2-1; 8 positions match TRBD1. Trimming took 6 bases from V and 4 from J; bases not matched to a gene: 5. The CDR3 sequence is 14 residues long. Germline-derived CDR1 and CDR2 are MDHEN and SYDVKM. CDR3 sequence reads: CASRDRANYNEQFF. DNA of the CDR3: TGTGCCAGCAGGGACAGGGCAAATTACAATGAGCAGTTCTTC.

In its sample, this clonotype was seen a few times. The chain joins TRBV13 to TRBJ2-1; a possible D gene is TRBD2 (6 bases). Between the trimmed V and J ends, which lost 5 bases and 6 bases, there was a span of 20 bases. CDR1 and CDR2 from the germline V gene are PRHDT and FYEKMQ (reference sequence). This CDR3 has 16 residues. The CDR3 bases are TGTGCCAGCAGCCCCCTGCCGGAGGGCCTGGGCAATGAGCAGTTCTTC. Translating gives CASSPLPEGLGNEQFF.

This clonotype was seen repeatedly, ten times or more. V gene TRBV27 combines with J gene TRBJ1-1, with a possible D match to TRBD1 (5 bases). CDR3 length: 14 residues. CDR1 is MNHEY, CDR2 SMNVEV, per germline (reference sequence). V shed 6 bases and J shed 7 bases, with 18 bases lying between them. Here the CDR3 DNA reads TGTGCCAGCAGCCTATCAAACAGGAAACTTGAAGCTTTCTTT. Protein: CASSLSNRKLEAFF.

The CDR3 coding sequence is TGCGCCAGCAGCTTGGTCGGGGGAGCAGAGACCCAGTACTTC. It encodes CASSLVGGAETQYF. The chain links TRBV5-1 to TRBJ2-5; a weak D match, TRBD2 (6 bases). The CDR3 has 14 amino acids. V dropped 0 bases and J dropped 4 bases, with 10 bases sitting between them. Per the germline V gene, CDR1 is SGHRS and CDR2 is YFSETQ.

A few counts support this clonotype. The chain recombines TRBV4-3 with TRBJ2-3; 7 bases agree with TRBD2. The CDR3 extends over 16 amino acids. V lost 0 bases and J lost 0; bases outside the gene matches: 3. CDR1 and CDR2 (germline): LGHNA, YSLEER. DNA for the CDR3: TGCGCCAGCAGCCAAGACGGGGGGTTTAGCACAGATACGCAGTATTTT. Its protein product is CASSQDGGFSTDTQYF.

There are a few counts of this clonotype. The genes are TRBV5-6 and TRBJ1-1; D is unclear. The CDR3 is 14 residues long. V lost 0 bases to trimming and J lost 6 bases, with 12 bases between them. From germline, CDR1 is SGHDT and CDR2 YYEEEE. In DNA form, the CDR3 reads TGTGCCAGCAGCTTGGGGAGCCTATTCGCTGAAGCTTTCTTT. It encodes CASSLGSLFAEAFF.

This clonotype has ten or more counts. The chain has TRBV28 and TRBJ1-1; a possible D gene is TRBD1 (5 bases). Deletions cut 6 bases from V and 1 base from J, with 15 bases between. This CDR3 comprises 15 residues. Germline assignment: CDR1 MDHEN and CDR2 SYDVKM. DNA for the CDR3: TGTGCCAGCAGCCACATGGGGCGAGAGAACACTGAAGCTTTCTTT. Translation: CASSHMGRENTEAFF.

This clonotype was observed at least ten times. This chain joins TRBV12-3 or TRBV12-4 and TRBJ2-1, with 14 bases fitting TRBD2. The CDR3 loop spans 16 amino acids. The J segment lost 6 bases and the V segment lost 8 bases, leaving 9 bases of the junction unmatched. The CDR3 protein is CASGTSGSVRVNEQFF. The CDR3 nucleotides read TGTGCCAGCGGGACTAGCGGGAGTGTCAGGGTCAATGAGCAGTTCTTC.

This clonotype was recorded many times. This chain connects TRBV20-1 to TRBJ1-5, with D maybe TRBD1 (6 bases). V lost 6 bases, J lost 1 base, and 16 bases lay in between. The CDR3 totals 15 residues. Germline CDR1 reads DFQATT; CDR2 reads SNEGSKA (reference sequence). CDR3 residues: CSARPPTGSNQPQHF. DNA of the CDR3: TGCAGTGCCCGGCCCCCAACAGGGAGCAATCAGCCCCAGCATTTT.

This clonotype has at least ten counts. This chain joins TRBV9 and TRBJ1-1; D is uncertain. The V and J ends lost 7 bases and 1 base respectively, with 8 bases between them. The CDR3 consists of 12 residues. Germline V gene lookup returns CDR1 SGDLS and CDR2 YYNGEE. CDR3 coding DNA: TGTGCCAGCGGACGGACGAACACTGAAGCTTTCTTT. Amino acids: CASGRTNTEAFF.